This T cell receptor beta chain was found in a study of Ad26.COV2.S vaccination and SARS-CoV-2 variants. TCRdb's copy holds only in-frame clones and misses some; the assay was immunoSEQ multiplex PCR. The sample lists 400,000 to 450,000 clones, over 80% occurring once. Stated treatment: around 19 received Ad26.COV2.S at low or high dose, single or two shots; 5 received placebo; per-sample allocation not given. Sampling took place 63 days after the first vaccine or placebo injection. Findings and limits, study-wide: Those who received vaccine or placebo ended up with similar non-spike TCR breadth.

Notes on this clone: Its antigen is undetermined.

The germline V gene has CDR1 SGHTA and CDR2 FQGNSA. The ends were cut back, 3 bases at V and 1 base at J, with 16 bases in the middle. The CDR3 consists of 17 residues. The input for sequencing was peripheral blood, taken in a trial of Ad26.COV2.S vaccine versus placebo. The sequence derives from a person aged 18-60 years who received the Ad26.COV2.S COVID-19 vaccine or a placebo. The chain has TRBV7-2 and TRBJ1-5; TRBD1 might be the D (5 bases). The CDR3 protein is CASSLSGGGQSNQPQHF. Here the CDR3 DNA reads TGTGCCAGCAGCTTGAGTGGGGGAGGTCAAAGCAATCAGCCCCAGCATTTT.